This T cell receptor (beta chain) stems from a study of cytotoxic CD8 clonotypes in ibrutinib-treated CLL. Study in general: Specimens for response were gathered following a median around a year of therapy, spanning 6 to 36. Per sample, productive templates averaged roughly 230,000 and productive rearrangements averaged about 92,000.

Only in-frame clones appear in the TCRdb table, and some are missing; sequencing was by immunoSEQ multiplex PCR. The sample shows about 160,000 clones, more than 70% of them seen only once. CDR1 SGHTA and CDR2 FQGTGA come from the germline V gene. Trimming removed 2 bases from V and 3 bases from J; junction bases left unmatched: 6. This CDR3 is built from 15 residues. Frozen-stored PBMCs produced 1.5 to 2.5 micrograms of genomic DNA for TCR beta libraries. Sequences were derived from PBMCs, sampled at disease progression, from a patient treated with ibrutinib. This TCR came from a human donor with chronic lymphocytic leukemia. The J gene is TRBJ2-7, the V gene TRBV7-3, with TRBD1 matching over 8 bases. The CDR3 sequence is CASSLGAGGVYEQYF. For the CDR3, the DNA is TGTGCCAGCAGCTTAGGGGCAGGGGGCGTCTACGAGCAGTACTTC.